One sample yielded the 28 T cell receptor beta chains listed below, sequenced in a study of graft-versus-host responses after intestinal transplantation. Generated by immunoSEQ multiplex PCR, the TCRdb table keeps only in-frame clones and is missing some. The table has about 25,000 clones, 80% to 90% seen once; the top ten hold 0.96%. The sample consisted of PBMCs, taken nearly 470 days after intestinal transplant. Every receptor here comes from a human patient who received an intestinal transplant, so some T cells may come from the graft donor.

This chain links TRBV7-9 with TRBJ1-6; D remains ambiguous. CDR1 and CDR2 (germline): SEHNR, FQNEAQ (reference sequence). Trimming shortened V by 3 bases and J by 5 bases, and 11 bases separated the two germline ends. The CDR3 is 15 residues long. CDR3 residues: CASSFLGNDNSPLHF. DNA for the CDR3: TGTGCCAGCAGCTTTTTAGGGAACGATAATTCACCCCTCCACTTT. The full variable domain, completed using reference TRBV7-9 and TRBJ1-6, is DTGVSQNPRHKITKRGQNVTFRCDPISEHNRLYWYRQTLGQGPEFLTYFQNEAQLEKSRLLSDRFSAERPKGSFSTLEIQRTEQGDSAMYLCASSFLGNDNSPLHFGNGTRLTVT.

This chain joins TRBV29-1 and TRBJ2-1, with 9 bases identical to TRBD1. Germline V CDR1 and CDR2: SQVTM, ANQGSEA. Germline trimming cut 6 bases from V and 4 bases from J; bases unmatched to any gene: 10. The CDR3 has 15 residues. The CDR3 loop reads CSVKPGQGIYNEQFF. CDR3 sequence (DNA): TGCAGCGTGAAACCTGGACAGGGGATATACAATGAGCAGTTCTTC.

The rearrangement joins TRBV28 to TRBJ1-2; no clear D gene. The CDR3 is made up of 13 amino acids. Trimming pared 5 bases from V and 6 bases from J, leaving 13 bases between. Germline assignment: CDR1 MDHEN and CDR2 SYDVKM. CDR3 bases: TGTGCCAGCAGTCCCAGTGCCCGTGATGGCTACACCTTC. Translating it yields CASSPSARDGYTF.

V gene TRBV5-8 combines with J gene TRBJ1-5; 7 bases agree with TRBD1. The germline V gene encodes CDR1 SGHTS and CDR2 YDEGEE. J gave up 7 bases and V 0 bases, and 7 bases lay outside the gene matches. The CDR3 totals 15 residues. The CDR3 nucleotides are TGTGCCAGCAGCTTGGGGCAGGGGGTCGGGCAGCCCCAGCATTTT. Protein sequence: CASSLGQGVGQPQHF.

V is TRBV13 and J is TRBJ2-7, with 7 bases identical to TRBD1. Germline CDR1 PRHDT, CDR2 FYEKMQ (reference sequence). This CDR3 comprises 14 residues. V trimming: 5 bases; J trimming: 0 bases; junction bases outside the gene matches: 4. This chain's CDR3 is CASSAGDSSYEQYF. DNA of the CDR3: TGTGCCAGCAGCGCCGGGGACAGCTCCTACGAGCAGTACTTC.

This clone came up once. The rearrangement joins TRBV18 to TRBJ2-7; D gene unclear. CDR3 length: 14 residues. V shed 6 bases and J shed 0 bases, with 12 bases lying between them. CDR1 KGHSH and CDR2 LQKENI come from the germline V gene. The DNA of the CDR3 is TGTGCCAGCTCGCCCCGGGTAAGCTCCTACGAGCAGTACTTC. Protein: CASSPRVSSYEQYF.

The V call is TRBV10-1, the J call TRBJ2-2, with 12 bases identical to TRBD1. From germline, CDR1 is WNHNN and CDR2 SYGVQD (reference sequence). This CDR3 has 19 amino acids. V gave up 0 bases and J gave up 5 bases; unmatched junction bases: 10. The CDR3 region has the DNA TGCGCCAGCAGTGAGTCGACTTGGAGGGACAGGGGGCGAACCGGGGAGCTGTTTTTT. As protein: CASSESTWRDRGRTGELFF.

Points on this clone: At the DNA level, this CDR3 is encoded by other sequences in the same sample as well. The chain has TRBV6-6 and TRBJ1-1; perhaps TRBD1 as D (6 bases). Per germline, CDR1 MNHNY and CDR2 SVGAGI (reference sequence). With 5 bases removed from V and 1 base from J, the gap between germline ends came to 17 bases. The CDR3 length is 16 residues. Here the CDR3 reads CASSTPRGGGNTEAFF. As DNA, the CDR3 is TGTGCCAGCAGTACCCCGCGAGGAGGGGGGAACACTGAAGCTTTCTTT.

The genes are TRBV27 and TRBJ2-1, with a possible D match to TRBD2 (5 bases). The length of the CDR3 is 9 residues. Germline CDR1 and CDR2: MNHEY and SMNVEV (reference sequence). With 11 bases removed from V and 12 bases from J, the gap between germline ends came to 11 bases. The CDR3 here is CAYLGRQFF. The CDR3 bases are TGTGCCTATCTGGGGAGGCAGTTCTTC.

The rearrangement joins TRBV6-5 to TRBJ2-7; TRBD1 matches at 7 bases. CDR3 length equals 14 residues. The germline gives CDR1 MNHEY, CDR2 SVGAGI. The V gene end was trimmed by 7 bases and the J gene end by 3 bases; junction bases not matched to a gene: 9. CDR3 nucleotide sequence: TGTGCCAGCACTCGCGGACAGGCTTACTACGAGCAGTACTTC. Protein product: CASTRGQAYYEQYF.

This rearrangement joins TRBV6-6 to TRBJ2-2; D not resolved. The CDR3 is 11 amino acids. Germline V lookup: CDR1 MNHNY, CDR2 SVGAGI (reference sequence). Trimming shortened V by 8 bases and J by 6 bases, and 7 bases separated the two germline ends. The DNA of the CDR3 is TGTGCCAGCTCATATGCCGGGGAGCTGTTTTTT. Its protein is CASSYAGELFF.

The rearrangement links TRBV19 to TRBJ2-1; 9 nucleotides match TRBD2. The CDR3 totals 14 residues. CDR1 and CDR2 (germline): LNHDA, SQIVND (reference sequence). Unmatched junction bases numbered 6, after V lost 6 bases and J lost 6 bases. For the CDR3, the DNA is TGTGCCAGTAGCACTAGCGGGCTCCCCAATGAGCAGTTCTTC. Translation gives CASSTSGLPNEQFF.

This chain joins TRBV2 and TRBJ1-6, with TRBD1 as a possible D gene (6 bases). CDR3 size: 15 residues. Germline CDR1 reads SNHLY; CDR2 reads FYNNEI. The germline V and J ends were trimmed by 6 bases and 3 bases, with 12 bases remaining between them. The CDR3 DNA follows: TGTGCCAGCAGCCTACGACAGGTCTATAATTCACCCCTCCACTTT. Its protein product is CASSLRQVYNSPLHF. Combining the CDR3 with reference TRBV2 and TRBJ1-6 gives the whole variable domain EPEVTQTPSHQVTQMGQEVILRCVPISNHLYFYWYRQILGQKVEFLVSFYNNEISEKSEIFDDQFSVERPDGSNFTLKIRSTKLEDSAMYFCASSLRQVYNSPLHFGNGTRLTVT.

The chain combines TRBV21-1 with TRBJ2-2; the DNA was not compared with TRBD1, the D call given in the table. TRBV21-1 is assigned pseudogene status. This CDR3 is 15 amino acids long. Written as DNA, the CDR3 is TGTGCCAGCAGCAAAGACAGTTCGAACACCGGGGAGCTGTTTTTT. It encodes CASSKDSSNTGELFF.

The chain uses TRBV7-9 and TRBJ2-7; unclear D gene. CDR3 length: 14 residues. Per germline, CDR1 SEHNR and CDR2 FQNEAQ (reference sequence). V gave up 7 bases and J gave up 5 bases, with 18 bases separating them. CDR3 sequence: CASTNRATTHEQYF. CDR3 bases: TGTGCCAGCACCAACCGGGCCACAACCCACGAGCAGTACTTC. Combining the CDR3 with reference TRBV7-9 and TRBJ2-7 gives the whole variable domain DTGVSQNPRHKITKRGQNVTFRCDPISEHNRLYWYRQTLGQGPEFLTYFQNEAQLEKSRLLSDRFSAERPKGSFSTLEIQRTEQGDSAMYLCASTNRATTHEQYFGPGTRLTVT.

The V and J genes are TRBV7-9 and TRBJ1-2; D is unresolved. CDR1 SEHNR and CDR2 FQNEAQ come from the germline V gene (reference sequence). The CDR3 contains 13 residues. V lost 6 bases to trimming and J lost 8 bases, with 16 bases between them. Here the CDR3 DNA reads TGTGCCAGCAGTCACAGCACCCTCTACGGCTACACCTTC. Its translation is CASSHSTLYGYTF.

This chain uses TRBV9 with TRBJ2-5; 8 bases are a match to TRBD2. V trimming: 0 bases; J trimming: 0 bases; junction bases outside the gene matches: 4. There are 16 residues in the CDR3. In germline, CDR1 is SGDLS, CDR2 YYNGEE. DNA of the CDR3: TGTGCCAGCAGCGTAGGGTTAGCGGGGAACCAAGAGACCCAGTACTTC. Its protein product is CASSVGLAGNQETQYF.

This chain uses TRBV6-5 with TRBJ1-1; D unresolved. The CDR3 contains 11 residues. V dropped 2 bases and J dropped 7 bases, with 5 bases sitting between them. In germline, CDR1 is MNHEY, CDR2 SVGAGI. This CDR3 is CASSYKHEAFF. In DNA, the CDR3 is TGTGCCAGCAGTTACAAGCATGAAGCTTTCTTT.

The V call is TRBV5-1, the J call TRBJ2-7; 7 bases agree with TRBD1. CDR1 is SGHRS and CDR2 is YFSETQ in the germline V gene. The CDR3 extends over 14 amino acids. V dropped 0 bases and J dropped 3; count of bases not matched to a gene: 3. Here the CDR3 DNA reads TGCGCCAGCAGCTTGGCTACAGGGGACTACGAGCAGTACTTC. It specifies CASSLATGDYEQYF.

This chain joins TRBV27 and TRBJ2-7, with 8 bases identical to TRBD2. The CDR3 extends over 14 amino acids. V was clipped by 6 bases and J by 3 bases; unmatched bases: 7. Germline values: CDR1 MNHEY, CDR2 SMNVEV (reference sequence). The DNA for the CDR3 is TGTGCCAGCAGCCTCGGGACTAGTAACTACGAGCAGTACTTC. Residues: CASSLGTSNYEQYF.

This clone appeared a single time. This chain links TRBV12-5 with TRBJ1-1; D is uncertain. The CDR3 contains 14 residues. CDR1 and CDR2 (germline): LGHNT, FRNRAP. The V gene lost 1 base and the J gene lost 6 bases, with 12 bases spanning the gap. Here the CDR3 DNA reads TGTGCTAGTGGTTTGGGCCCGGTGGGCGCTGAAGCTTTCTTT. Translation gives CASGLGPVGAEAFF.

The rearrangement uses TRBV7-6 and TRBJ1-3; the D gene is possibly TRBD1 (5 bases). The CDR3 runs to 17 residues. V was cut by 1 base and J by 0 bases, with 13 bases left in between. From germline, CDR1 is SGHVS and CDR2 FNYEAQ. CDR3 coding DNA: TGTGCCAGCAGCTTAGGGCAGGGCCTTCTCTCTGGAAACACCATATATTTT. Translation: CASSLGQGLLSGNTIYF.

V usage is TRBV6-4 and J usage is TRBJ2-1, with 8 bases matching TRBD1. The CDR3 totals 16 residues. Germline CDR1 reads MRHNA; CDR2 reads SNTAGT. V gave up 3 bases and J gave up 2 bases; unmatched junction bases: 6. CDR3 nucleotide sequence: TGTGCCAGCAGTGAAGAGGGGACAGGCCCCTACAATGAGCAGTTCTTC. Translated, it gives CASSEEGTGPYNEQFF.

This chain joins TRBV30 and TRBJ2-7, with TRBD1 matching 7 bases. CDR1 is GTSNPN and CDR2 is SVGIG in the germline V gene (reference sequence). The CDR3 is 13 amino acids. V lost 5 bases to trimming and J lost 0 bases; unmatched junction nucleotides: 4. Written as DNA, the CDR3 is TGTGCCTGGTCATGGACAGGCTCCTACGAGCAGTACTTC. It translates to CAWSWTGSYEQYF.

The chain carries TRBV5-1 and TRBJ1-1; no reliable D call. Germline loops: CDR1 SGHRS, CDR2 YFSETQ. There are 14 residues in the CDR3. V lost 0 bases and J 0 bases, leaving 6 bases between the germline ends. In nucleotides, the CDR3 is TGCGCCAGCAGCTTGGTCGCCATGAACACTGAAGCTTTCTTT. It yields the protein CASSLVAMNTEAFF.

In this sample, this clone turned up a few times. The chain couples TRBV6-5 to TRBJ2-7; D may be TRBD1 (6 bases). CDR3 size: 13 residues. Trimming removed 2 bases from V and 4 bases from J, with 9 bases in between. Germline assignment: CDR1 MNHEY and CDR2 SVGAGI. The DNA of the CDR3 is TGTGCCAGCAGTTACAAGGACAGATACGAGCAGTACTTC. Its protein product is CASSYKDRYEQYF.

The sample holds one count of this clone. The rearrangement uses TRBV19 and TRBJ2-7, with D tentatively TRBD1 (6 bases). Trimming removed 2 bases from V and 4 bases from J, with 12 bases in between. The CDR3 consists of 14 residues. Per the germline V gene, CDR1 is LNHDA and CDR2 is SQIVND (reference sequence). The CDR3 DNA reads TGTGCCAGTAGTATAACCCCGGACAGTTACGAGCAGTACTTC. This gives the protein CASSITPDSYEQYF.

V and J are TRBV29-1 and TRBJ1-4; TRBD1 matches at 9 bases. Germline loops: CDR1 SQVTM, CDR2 ANQGSEA. CDR3 length: 14 residues. V gave up 5 bases and J gave up 8 bases; unmatched junction bases: 9. The CDR3 is CSVTAEDRGEKLFF. The CDR3 nucleotides are TGCAGCGTTACCGCCGAGGACAGGGGAGAAAAACTGTTTTTT. The whole variable domain, remainder taken from reference TRBV29-1 and TRBJ1-4, is SAVISQKPSRDICQRGTSLTIQCQVDSQVTMMFWYRQQPGQSLTLIATANQGSEATYESGFVIDKFPISRPNLTFSTLTVSNMSPEDSSIYLCSVTAEDRGEKLFFGSGTQLSVL.